This T cell receptor beta chain was found in a study of blood T cells in healthy people across ages. Whole-study results and caveats: Possibly confounding the expanded clonotype changes was the fact that donor CMV status was unknown.

There are 11 residues in the CDR3. CDR1 and CDR2 (germline): MGHDK, SYGVNS. This clonotype was detected a few times. The antigen is unknown. The authors drew 8.5 to 10 milliliters of peripheral blood from each donor. Extraction of total RNA produced a minimum of 5 micrograms from each sample. A second PCR of roughly 7 to 11 cycles used a sample-barcoded 5' primer and a J-beta primer mix. TCRdb fed the 5' RACE reads into MiXCR, producing one record per CDR3 protein. This table has 650,000 to 1,000,000 distinct CDR3 sequences, around 50% appearing once. The sequenced sample was blood. J is TRBJ2-7 and V is TRBV25-1; D is ambiguous. The DNA end is a closer match to TRBJ2-5, so the J assignment may be wrong. This clonotype was sampled from a man older than 75 in good health. CDR3: CASRRLKTQYF. The CDR3 region has the DNA TGTGCCAGCAGAAGGTTAAAGACCCAGTACTTC.